This entry is about one T cell receptor beta chain. Its antigen remains unidentified. This entry belongs to a study of T cell responses to AZD1222 COVID-19 vaccine. V was pared by 3 bases and J by 2 bases, with 7 bases between. The length of the CDR3 is 13 residues. Repertoires were generated with immunoSEQ multiplex PCR, while TCRdb's copy carries only in-frame clones and drops some. The table has tens of thousands of clones, approximately 88% seen once. Regarding the study as a whole: The donor group comprised mostly white British people and more females; the analysis possibly underestimated clonal diversity.

The clonotype was recovered from an adult who received the AZD1222 COVID-19 vaccine. The chain couples TRBV12-3 or TRBV12-4 to TRBJ1-2; weak D call: TRBD1 (6 bases). The material was peripheral blood, obtained 28 days after the second AZD1222 dose. DNA of the CDR3: TGTGCCAGCAGTTTCCAGGGGAACTATGGCTACACCTTC. This translates into CASSFQGNYGYTF.